This entry lists 19 T cell receptor beta chains sequenced from one sample in a study of cytomegalovirus exposure and HLA in healthy donors. The PCR used 60 Vbeta and 13 Jbeta primers. Some clones are missing from TCRdb's copy, which holds only in-frame ones; the method was immunoSEQ multiplex PCR. Of more than 150,000 clones in the sample, almost 80% are singletons; the top ten hold over 12%. The material sequenced was PBMCs. The origin of the receptors is a man aged 50 or older in good health and CMV-seropositive.

The V and J genes are TRBV6-4 and TRBJ2-3, with 9 bases matching TRBD2. Per germline, CDR1 MRHNA and CDR2 SNTAGT. With V trimmed by 0 bases and J by 4 bases, 5 bases remained unmatched. The CDR3 extends over 16 amino acids. DNA of the CDR3: TGTGCCAGCAGTGACTCGGCGGGGGGGTCGGCAGATACGCAGTATTTT. This translates into CASSDSAGGSADTQYF.

The chain employs TRBV18 and TRBJ1-3, with D unresolved. Germline V lookup: CDR1 KGHSH, CDR2 LQKENI. The CDR3 length is 19 residues. Trimming shortened V by 1 base and J by 0 bases, and 19 bases separated the two germline ends. In nucleotides, the CDR3 is TGTGCCAGCTCACCACGAGTATCGGTAGGTTGGAGCTCTGGAAACACCATATATTTT. It codes for CASSPRVSVGWSSGNTIYF.

V and J are TRBV9 and TRBJ2-2; the D gene is possibly TRBD1 (6 bases). V dropped 4 bases and J dropped 0 bases, with 10 bases sitting between them. This CDR3 spans 15 amino acids. Looked up from germline, CDR1 is SGDLS and CDR2 is YYNGEE. CDR3 sequence (DNA): TGTGCCAGCAGCAAAGGGGGAACGAACACCGGGGAGCTGTTTTTT. Translating gives CASSKGGTNTGELFF.

The V and J genes are TRBV10-1 and TRBJ1-1, with 7 nucleotides matching TRBD1. V gave up 4 bases and J gave up 1 base; unmatched junction bases: 3. CDR3 length equals 14 residues. From germline, CDR1 is WNHNN and CDR2 SYGVQD (reference sequence). For the CDR3, the DNA is TGCGCCAGCAGTGTAGGGACAGCGAACACTGAAGCTTTCTTT. It specifies CASSVGTANTEAFF.

The CDR3 region has the DNA TGTGCCAGCAGTAAACAGGGGGCGGGTGAAAAACTGTTTTTT. Translating it yields CASSKQGAGEKLFF. The V call is TRBV28, the J call TRBJ1-4; TRBD1 agrees at 9 bases. J lost 7 bases, V lost 5 bases, and 5 bases had no gene match. Germline V lookup: CDR1 MDHEN, CDR2 SYDVKM. This CDR3 has 14 amino acids.

V and J are TRBV7-2 and TRBJ2-3, with D hard to call. V was trimmed by 0 bases and J by 7 bases, leaving 14 bases between them. Germline V gene sequence: CDR1 SGHTA, CDR2 FQGNSA. This CDR3 contains 15 residues. CDR3 loop: CASSLATAWMNTQYF. In nucleotides, the CDR3 is TGTGCCAGCAGCTTAGCCACAGCATGGATGAATACGCAGTATTTT.

V is TRBV18 and J is TRBJ1-1; 9 bases map to TRBD1. The J segment lost 6 bases and the V segment lost 2 bases, leaving 1 base of the junction unmatched. Germline loops: CDR1 KGHSH, CDR2 LQKENI. The CDR3 is 13 amino acids. In nucleotides, the CDR3 is TGTGCCAGCTCACCAAGGGACAGGGCTGAAGCTTTCTTT. Its translation: CASSPRDRAEAFF.

The chain combines TRBV7-2 with TRBJ2-6; D is unresolved. The CDR3 covers 14 residues. Germline loops: CDR1 SGHTA, CDR2 FQGNSA. Trimming cost V 5 bases and J 6 bases, with 11 bases left between them. This CDR3 reads CASSKPPPANVLTF. As DNA, the CDR3 is TGTGCCAGCAGCAAGCCGCCCCCGGCCAACGTCCTGACTTTC.

The chain links TRBV28 to TRBJ2-2; the match to TRBD1 covers 7 bases. J was trimmed by 6 bases and V by 5 bases; bases with no gene match: 12. CDR1 and CDR2 from the germline V gene are MDHEN and SYDVKM. The CDR3 has 16 residues. CDR3 in amino acids: CASSPLTGDGAGELFF. For the CDR3, the DNA is TGTGCCAGCAGTCCCCTCACAGGGGATGGGGCCGGGGAGCTGTTTTTT.

The chain combines TRBV6-1 with TRBJ1-2; no firm D call. V was cut by 4 bases and J by 8 bases, with 8 bases left in between. This CDR3 comprises 11 residues. Germline CDR1 is MNHNS and CDR2 is SASEGT. The CDR3 is CASSATSGYTF. The CDR3 DNA sequence: TGTGCCAGCAGTGCCACATCGGGCTACACCTTC.

V and J are TRBV10-1 and TRBJ2-7, with D possibly being TRBD2 (5 bases). Between the trimmed V and J ends, which lost 6 bases and 9 bases, there was a span of 21 bases. The CDR3 has 14 residues. Looked up from germline, CDR1 is WNHNN and CDR2 is SYGVQD (reference sequence). As DNA, the CDR3 is TGCGCCAGCAGAGCGGCCAGACCAAAAGTCGGGCAGTACGTC. Translated: CASRAARPKVGQYV.

The DNA for the CDR3 is TGTGCCAGTAGTATAGGCAGGGCCTATGGCTACACCTTC. Protein product: CASSIGRAYGYTF. The gene calls are TRBV19 and TRBJ1-2; TRBD1 is a possible D gene (5 bases). The CDR3 spans 13 residues. In germline, CDR1 is LNHDA, CDR2 SQIVND (reference sequence). Deletions cut 1 base from V and 4 bases from J, with 7 bases between. Variable domain in full (rest from reference TRBV19 and TRBJ1-2): DGGITQSPKYLFRKEGQNVTLSCEQNLNHDAMYWYRQDPGQGLRLIYYSQIVNDFQKGDIAEGYSVSREKKESFPLTVTSAQKNPTAFYLCASSIGRAYGYTFGSGTRLTVV.

The chain uses TRBV18 and TRBJ2-1; 9 bases line up with TRBD1. Germline values: CDR1 KGHSH, CDR2 LQKENI. Germline trimming cut 0 bases from V and 9 bases from J; bases unmatched to any gene: 9. The CDR3 contains 16 residues. CDR3 nucleotides: TGTGCCAGCTCACCACCGGGACAGGGTCAGTTCAGTGAGCAGTTCTTC. This translates into CASSPPGQGQFSEQFF.

This sequence joins TRBV7-6 and TRBJ2-7; 8 bases are a match to TRBD1. Germline CDR1 is SGHVS and CDR2 is FNYEAQ. With V trimmed by 3 bases and J by 1 base, 5 bases remained unmatched. The CDR3 contains 15 residues. The CDR3, as DNA: TGTGCCAGCAGCTTCGCACAGGGGGGATCCTACGAGCAGTACTTC. The encoded protein is CASSFAQGGSYEQYF.

The chain uses TRBV23-1 and TRBJ1-2; TRBD1 matches 7 bases. TRBV23-1 is an open reading frame whose function is uncertain. J gave up 9 bases and V 8 bases, and 12 bases lay outside the gene matches. The CDR3 has 13 amino acids. CDR3: CASHGQDWERYTF. CDR3 sequence (DNA): TGCGCCAGCCATGGACAGGATTGGGAGCGCTACACCTTC.

This rearrangement joins TRBV5-8 to TRBJ1-2; 10 bases line up with TRBD1. The junction had 10 bases not matched to a gene; V was cut back by 4 bases and J by 4 bases. The CDR3 consists of 16 residues. Germline CDR1 reads SGHTS; CDR2 reads YDEGEE. The CDR3 coding sequence is TGTGCCAGCAGCGTACGAAGGACAGGGGGTGTCTATGGCTACACCTTC. Encoded protein: CASSVRRTGGVYGYTF.

This chain links TRBV6-1 with TRBJ1-2; D ambiguous. Germline assignment: CDR1 MNHNS and CDR2 SASEGT. V was trimmed by 2 bases and J by 8 bases, leaving 12 bases between them. The CDR3 extends over 13 amino acids. CDR3 sequence reads: CASSERGLRGYTF. Written as DNA, the CDR3 is TGTGCCAGCAGTGAACGAGGGTTAAGAGGCTACACCTTC.

The V and J genes are TRBV18 and TRBJ2-5, with D maybe TRBD2 (5 bases). The CDR3 spans 15 residues. Germline loops: CDR1 KGHSH, CDR2 LQKENI. The V end was cut by 3 bases, the J end by 1 base, with 12 bases between. The DNA of the CDR3 is TGTGCCAGCTCACCTGGTGTAGCGCTCCAAGAGACCCAGTACTTC. This gives the protein CASSPGVALQETQYF.

The chain employs TRBV7-6 and TRBJ2-7; D possibly corresponds to TRBD1 (7 bases). V was shortened by 5 bases and J by 7 bases, with 18 bases between the two germline ends. The CDR3 totals 14 residues. Germline V gene sequence: CDR1 SGHVS, CDR2 FNYEAQ. In DNA form, the CDR3 reads TGTGCCAGCAGCGAAGGAGACAGGGCGGGGGAGCAGTACTTC. This encodes CASSEGDRAGEQYF.